This T cell receptor (beta chain) was recorded in a study of T cell changes during pregnancy in multiple sclerosis. V was pared by 5 bases and J by 2 bases, with 5 bases of the junction left unmatched. Germline lookup yields CDR1 LNHDA and CDR2 SQIVND (reference sequence). This CDR3 region has 14 residues. Clones were read by immunoSEQ multiplex PCR, and TCRdb kept only the in-frame ones, dropping some. The sample has some 80,000 clones, about 95% seen once. The clonotype comes from a female donor with multiple sclerosis, enrolled in a pregnancy study. The V call is TRBV19, the J call TRBJ2-7, with 8 bases matching TRBD1. The starting material was peripheral blood, obtained in the second trimester of pregnancy. The CDR3 DNA sequence: TGTGCCAGTAGTGACAGGGGAACAACCTACGAGCAGTACTTC. Translating it yields CASSDRGTTYEQYF.